These 28 T cell receptor beta chains came from one sample sequenced in a study of Graves' ophthalmopathy and Graves' hyperthyroidism. Amplified material comprised TCR beta CDR3 regions derived from RNA transcripts. HTBI-primed first-round RT-PCR preceded second-round multiplex PCR. TCRdb fed the multiplex PCR reads into MiXCR, producing one record per CDR3 protein. In the table there are 200,000 to 300,000 distinct CDR3 sequences, about 47% of which are singletons. The specimen sequenced was peripheral blood. Receptors were obtained from an adult man with Graves' ophthalmopathy.

The chain combines TRBV25-1 with TRBJ1-3; TRBD1 might be the D (5 bases). The length of the CDR3 is 17 residues. Looked up from germline, CDR1 is MGHDK and CDR2 is SYGVNS. The ends were cut back, 5 bases at V and 3 bases at J, with 20 bases in the middle. The CDR3 sequence: CASSFLSRVEYGNTIYF. The CDR3 DNA follows: TGTGCCAGCAGTTTCCTTAGCAGGGTGGAGTATGGAAACACCATATATTTT.

The V gene is TRBV7-9, the J gene TRBJ1-3, with a possible D match to TRBD1 (6 bases). The CDR3 is made up of 15 amino acids. Trimming cost V 5 bases and J 2 bases, with 13 bases left between them. The germline gives CDR1 SEHNR, CDR2 FQNEAQ (reference sequence). The CDR3 DNA sequence: TGTGCCAGCAGCATCGGACAGCCAACTGGAAACACCATATATTTT. Translating it yields CASSIGQPTGNTIYF.

This rearrangement joins TRBV7-3 to TRBJ1-6, with D possibly TRBD1 on 5 matching bases. With 3 bases removed from V and 10 bases from J, the gap between germline ends came to 10 bases. This CDR3 contains 13 residues. CDR1 is SGHTA, CDR2 FQGTGA, per germline. CDR3 in amino acids: CASSFPGSSPLHF. The CDR3 nucleotides are TGTGCCAGCAGCTTCCCAGGGAGCTCACCCCTCCACTTT.

Ten or more counts support this clonotype. The chain joins TRBV7-2 to TRBJ1-5; TRBD1 matches at 11 bases. Germline V gene data show CDR1 as SGHTA and CDR2 as FQGNSA. There are 14 residues in the CDR3. V trimming: 6 bases; J trimming: 7 bases; junction bases outside the gene matches: 5. The CDR3 DNA sequence: TGTGCCAGCAGTCAACGGGACAGGGGGCAGCCCCAGCATTTT. Protein sequence: CASSQRDRGQPQHF.

V and J are TRBV9 and TRBJ2-7, with D possibly being TRBD1 or TRBD2 (5 bases each). This CDR3 is built from 14 residues. The ends were cut back, 3 bases at V and 4 bases at J, with 14 bases in the middle. The germline V gene encodes CDR1 SGDLS and CDR2 YYNGEE. CDR3 in amino acids: CASSGRGRGYEQYF. CDR3 bases: TGTGCCAGCAGCGGCCGGGGACGGGGTTACGAGCAGTACTTC.

The V gene is TRBV7-8, the J gene TRBJ2-3; weak D call: TRBD2 (6 bases). Germline CDR1 and CDR2: SGHVS and FQNEAQ. V dropped 5 bases and J dropped 10 bases, with 16 bases sitting between them. This CDR3 region has 13 residues. The CDR3 sequence: CASSGGRWGAQYF. The CDR3 DNA reads as TGTGCCAGCAGCGGGGGAAGATGGGGGGCGCAGTATTTT.

The V and J genes are TRBV20-1 and TRBJ1-1; D might be TRBD1 (5 bases). Between the trimmed V and J ends, which lost 0 bases and 1 base, there was a span of 9 bases. The CDR3 loop spans 14 amino acids. Germline CDR1 reads DFQATT; CDR2 reads SNEGSKA (reference sequence). The CDR3 here is CSARERGSNTEAFF. The CDR3 bases are TGCAGTGCTAGAGAGAGGGGCTCGAACACTGAAGCTTTCTTT.

This rearrangement joins TRBV5-1 to TRBJ2-7, with D hard to call. The CDR3 covers 12 residues. CDR1 and CDR2 (germline): SGHRS, YFSETQ. Trimming stripped 0 bases from V and 7 bases from J, with 8 bases between. The DNA for the CDR3 is TGCGCCAGCAGCTTGGTAGGAGAGGAGCAGTACTTC. Residues: CASSLVGEEQYF.

This chain connects TRBV7-9 to TRBJ2-6, with 9 bases aligning to TRBD1. Unmatched junction bases numbered 11, after V lost 5 bases and J lost 0 bases. Germline-derived CDR1 and CDR2 are SEHNR and FQNEAQ (reference sequence). This CDR3 is built from 19 residues. As DNA, the CDR3 is TGTGCCAGCAGCCCTACGACAGGGGGTTTCTACTCTGGGGCCAACGTCCTGACTTTC. Encoded protein: CASSPTTGGFYSGANVLTF.

This clonotype was detected only a few times. The chain couples TRBV20-1 to TRBJ1-1; 8 bases fit TRBD1. This CDR3 spans 14 amino acids. The V and J ends lost 1 base and 1 base, in that order; junction bases with no gene match: 2. In germline, CDR1 is DFQATT, CDR2 SNEGSKA (reference sequence). This chain's CDR3 is CSARGGTGNTEAFF. The CDR3 DNA sequence: TGCAGTGCTAGAGGGGGGACAGGGAACACTGAAGCTTTCTTT.

The chain uses TRBV29-1 and TRBJ2-7; D is possibly TRBD1 (6 bases). Trimming took 4 bases from V and 0 from J, leaving 13 bases between them. The CDR3 is made up of 14 amino acids. Germline assignment: CDR1 SQVTM and CDR2 ANQGSEA. The CDR3 DNA follows: TGCAGCGTTGTGGGGACAAGAAGCTCCTACGAGCAGTACTTC. This translates into CSVVGTRSSYEQYF.

This chain uses TRBV9 with TRBJ1-2, with a tentative D call TRBD1 (5 bases). Germline loops: CDR1 SGDLS, CDR2 YYNGEE. V lost 1 base and J lost 6, with 16 bases in between. This CDR3 has 15 amino acids. CDR3 loop: CASSVWSGRRNGYTF. Written as DNA, the CDR3 is TGTGCCAGCAGCGTATGGTCAGGGAGGAGGAATGGCTACACCTTC.

This chain joins TRBV5-1 and TRBJ1-1, with D maybe TRBD1 (5 bases). Germline V lookup: CDR1 SGHRS, CDR2 YFSETQ. Trimming took 5 bases from V and 0 from J, leaving 11 bases between them. This CDR3 has 14 residues. CDR3 loop: CASRLDIMNTEAFF. CDR3 bases: TGCGCCAGCAGACTGGACATAATGAACACTGAAGCTTTCTTT.

This clonotype was counted only a few times. This chain links TRBV2 with TRBJ2-5; D perhaps matches TRBD2 (6 bases). This CDR3 comprises 13 residues. V shed 7 bases and J shed 1 base, with 10 bases lying between them. Looked up from germline, CDR1 is SNHLY and CDR2 is FYNNEI. CDR3 residues: CASIGGTQETQYF. As DNA, the CDR3 is TGTGCCAGCATAGGAGGGACCCAAGAGACCCAGTACTTC.

The V gene is TRBV10-2, the J gene TRBJ1-1, with TRBD1 matching 7 bases. The CDR3 has 14 residues. Losses at the gene ends were 6 bases for V and 4 bases for J; bases not matched to a gene: 8. Looked up from germline, CDR1 is WSHSY and CDR2 is SAAADI. The CDR3 loop reads CASRDRAGSTEAFF. The CDR3 DNA follows: TGCGCCAGCAGAGACAGGGCGGGGAGCACTGAAGCTTTCTTT.

This clonotype has just a few counts. V usage is TRBV6-1 and J usage is TRBJ1-1, with no clear D. Trimming shortened V by 6 bases and J by 7 bases, and 12 bases separated the two germline ends. Per the germline V gene, CDR1 is MNHNS and CDR2 is SASEGT. This CDR3 comprises 12 residues. CDR3 bases: TGTGCCAGCAGCGGACGGTTTAATGAAGCTTTCTTT. Protein sequence: CASSGRFNEAFF.

This clonotype was picked up a small number of times. The chain employs TRBV12-3 or TRBV12-4 and TRBJ1-2; D perhaps matches TRBD1 (6 bases). This CDR3 spans 12 amino acids. Trimming removed 4 bases from V and 8 bases from J, with 11 bases in between. CDR3 protein: CASSSEGGGYTF. The CDR3 bases are TGTGCCAGCAGTTCCGAGGGGGGCGGCTACACCTTC.

The rearrangement uses TRBV7-9 and TRBJ1-2; D might be TRBD1 (6 bases). V was pared by 3 bases and J by 2 bases, with 16 bases between. Germline lookup yields CDR1 SEHNR and CDR2 FQNEAQ (reference sequence). This CDR3 is 16 amino acids long. The CDR3 nucleotides are TGTGCCAGCAGCTTGGGTGCTAGGACAGCGAACTATGGCTACACCTTC. Translated: CASSLGARTANYGYTF.

Details on this clonotype: With a much larger clone just one base away, this may be a read error. V is TRBV29-1 and J is TRBJ1-1; D remains ambiguous. The V end lost 4 bases, the J end lost 5 bases, and 11 bases lay between the germline ends. The CDR3 has 12 amino acids. Germline V gives CDR1 SQVTM, CDR2 ANQGSEA. CDR3 nucleotides: TGCAGCGTTGGATGGGCCGGGACTGAAGCTTTCTTT. This encodes CSVGWAGTEAFF.

The chain employs TRBV5-1 and TRBJ1-1; TRBD1 aligns across 7 bases. The V gene's germline CDR1 is SGHRS and CDR2 YFSETQ. The CDR3 sequence is 16 residues long. Trimming removed 2 bases from V and 0 bases from J; junction bases left unmatched: 7. CDR3 residues: CASSLTQGGMNTEAFF. The CDR3 DNA sequence: TGCGCCAGCAGCTTAACGCAGGGGGGCATGAACACTGAAGCTTTCTTT.

This clonotype has a handful of counts. The V call is TRBV20-1, the J call TRBJ1-2, with D possibly being TRBD1 (5 bases). Germline CDR1 and CDR2: DFQATT and SNEGSKA (reference sequence). The CDR3 runs 12 residues. Trimming cost V 7 bases and J 3 bases, with 12 bases left between them. As DNA, the CDR3 is TGCAGTGGAAGGCGGGGGGACTATGGCTACACCTTC. Translated, it gives CSGRRGDYGYTF.

The table lists this clonotype with a few counts. The chain joins TRBV10-2 to TRBJ2-7; no definite D call. The CDR3 totals 12 residues. Trimming removed 8 bases at V and 4 bases at J, with 12 bases between. Germline V gives CDR1 WSHSY, CDR2 SAAADI. CDR3 DNA sequence: TGCGCCAGCTCTACTGAAGTATACGAGCAGTACTTC. Its protein is CASSTEVYEQYF.

The genes are TRBV24-1 and TRBJ1-1; D gene uncertain. The CDR3 consists of 13 residues. V lost 5 bases and J 2 bases, leaving 8 bases between the germline ends. From germline, CDR1 is KGHDR and CDR2 SFDVKD. The CDR3 protein is CATSAPDNTEAFF. The CDR3 DNA is TGTGCCACCAGTGCCCCAGACAACACTGAAGCTTTCTTT.

This clonotype was counted many times. The genes are TRBV19 and TRBJ2-5, with D perhaps matching TRBD1 (5 bases). Germline CDR1 LNHDA, CDR2 SQIVND (reference sequence). V gave up 4 bases and J gave up 0 bases, with 9 bases separating them. The CDR3 is made up of 14 amino acids. CDR3 sequence reads: CASSTRQYQETQYF. Here the CDR3 DNA reads TGTGCCAGTAGTACCCGACAGTACCAAGAGACCCAGTACTTC.

In this sample, this clonotype turned up many times. V usage is TRBV7-6 and J usage is TRBJ2-7; D perhaps matches TRBD1 (7 bases). The V gene's germline CDR1 is SGHVS and CDR2 FNYEAQ. Trimming cost V 2 bases and J 3 bases, with 14 bases left between them. CDR3 length equals 15 residues. The CDR3 loop reads CASSLRQGGSYEQYF. The CDR3 DNA reads as TGTGCCAGCAGCTTAAGGCAGGGGGGAAGCTACGAGCAGTACTTC.

V and J are TRBV7-9 and TRBJ2-1, with D unresolved. With 1 base removed from V and 9 bases from J, the gap between germline ends came to 13 bases. This CDR3 has 14 amino acids. Germline-derived CDR1 and CDR2 are SEHNR and FQNEAQ (reference sequence). CDR3: CASSLEPSFGEQFF. The CDR3 DNA follows: TGTGCCAGCAGCTTAGAACCGAGCTTCGGTGAGCAGTTCTTC.

This clonotype was counted a few times. The chain combines TRBV7-6 with TRBJ2-2; the D is unclear. This CDR3 region has 14 residues. V lost 1 base, J lost 6 bases, and 9 bases lay in between. Germline CDR1 is SGHVS and CDR2 is FNYEAQ. This chain's CDR3 is CASSLDRLSGELFF. For the CDR3, the DNA is TGTGCCAGCAGCTTAGACCGTTTGTCCGGGGAGCTGTTTTTT.

This clonotype was counted only a few times. The V and J genes are TRBV20-1 and TRBJ2-2, with a tentative D call TRBD2 (6 bases). The CDR3 has 12 amino acids. The germline V gene encodes CDR1 DFQATT and CDR2 SNEGSKA (reference sequence). V gave up 0 bases and J gave up 8 bases, with 7 bases separating them. This chain's CDR3 is CSAREGGGELFF. The CDR3 coding sequence is TGCAGTGCTAGAGAGGGGGGAGGGGAGCTGTTTTTT.